This record concerns one T cell receptor (beta chain) sequence. The CDR3 has 18 amino acids. The data originate from a study of shared clonotypes between healthy human individuals. Clones were read by immunoSEQ multiplex PCR, and TCRdb kept only the in-frame ones, dropping some. The table records fewer than 1 million clones, about 96% of them present only once. Naive CD8 cells comprised CD45RO-negative, CCR7-positively selected cells, excluding terminally differentiated effector memory CD45RA+ cells. The J gene is TRBJ1-1, the V gene TRBV21-1; TRBD1 reflects the table's D call only, with no check against the DNA. TRBV21-1 is marked as a pseudogene. The clonotype comes from a man aged 25-40 years in good health. Specimen: naive CD8+ T cells sorted from blood. The CDR3 loop is CASSKAPGQGTPRTEAFF. In DNA, the CDR3 is TGTGCCAGCAGCAAAGCTCCGGGACAGGGGACCCCGCGCACTGAAGCTTTCTTT.